The 6 T cell receptor beta chains below all came from one sample that was sequenced in a study of blood T cell repertoires in COVID-19. Clones were read by immunoSEQ multiplex PCR, and TCRdb kept only the in-frame ones, dropping some. This sample has some 260,000 clones, with 85% to 90% found just once. The sequenced sample consisted of PBMCs or T cells enriched from blood (not recorded which). The receptor set was obtained from a middle-aged man who had recovered from COVID-19.

The chain is built from TRBV7-8 and TRBJ2-3, with 7 bases identical to TRBD1. The V and J ends lost 3 bases and 2 bases, in that order; junction bases with no gene match: 8. The CDR3 totals 16 residues. Per the germline V gene, CDR1 is SGHVS and CDR2 is FQNEAQ. The CDR3, as DNA: TGTGCCAGCAGCTTTCGTTGGGACAGACCCACAGATACGCAGTATTTT. Translation gives CASSFRWDRPTDTQYF.

V and J are TRBV29-1 and TRBJ1-5, with a tentative D call TRBD1 (6 bases). The germline V gene has CDR1 SQVTM and CDR2 ANQGSEA. V shed 5 bases and J shed 4 bases, with 15 bases lying between them. The CDR3 runs 14 residues. The CDR3 loop is CSVKVGTLNQPQHF. CDR3 sequence (DNA): TGCAGCGTTAAAGTTGGGACATTAAATCAGCCCCAGCATTTT.

The CDR3 DNA sequence: TGTGCCAGCAGTTTGGGGGGGGTGGCTCAGAACACCGGGGAGCTGTTTTTT. Amino acid sequence: CASSLGGVAQNTGELFF. The J gene is TRBJ2-2, the V gene TRBV28; 7 bases match TRBD2. V lost 3 bases to trimming and J lost 1 base; unmatched junction nucleotides: 8. The V gene's germline CDR1 is MDHEN and CDR2 SYDVKM. The CDR3 has 17 amino acids.

The genes are TRBV6-5 and TRBJ1-2, with D perhaps TRBD1 (6 bases). CDR1 MNHEY and CDR2 SVGAGI come from the germline V gene. The V end lost 6 bases, the J end lost 3 bases, and 11 bases lay between the germline ends. This CDR3 region has 13 residues. The CDR3 DNA follows: TGTGCCAGCAGCAACAGGGCCTACTATGGCTACACCTTC. Protein sequence: CASSNRAYYGYTF.

V and J are TRBV27 and TRBJ2-7, with TRBD1 matching 9 bases. The CDR3 runs 15 residues. Unmatched junction bases numbered 6, after V lost 1 base and J lost 5 bases. Per the germline V gene, CDR1 is MNHEY and CDR2 is SMNVEV (reference sequence). The CDR3 here is CASSLFGQGPDEQYF. The CDR3 nucleotides are TGTGCCAGCAGTTTATTCGGACAGGGGCCCGACGAGCAGTACTTC.

The chain combines TRBV10-3 with TRBJ1-1; D gene uncertain. The germline gives CDR1 ENHRY, CDR2 SYGVKD. The CDR3 spans 11 residues. The CDR3 is CAHGENTEAFF. The DNA of the CDR3 is TGTGCGCACGGGGAGAACACTGAAGCTTTCTTT.